This record looks at one TCR beta chain sequence and its context. Libraries were prepared by immunoSEQ multiplex PCR; TCRdb keeps only in-frame clonotypes and omits some of them. The sample includes around 200,000 clones, about nine tenths seen only once; the top ten take less than 1.5%. The data are from a study of blood T cell repertoires in COVID-19. On the study more broadly: Samples taken during acute and convalescent COVID-19 were collected in the United States, Italy and Spain.

This TCR was recovered from a man younger than 45 with acute or convalescent COVID-19. Sequencing was performed on peripheral blood.

For the CDR3, the DNA is TGTGCCAGCAGCTTAGAACGGGTAGATACGCAGTATTTT. Its protein is CASSLERVDTQYF. V and J are TRBV11-2 and TRBJ2-3; D is unclear. V lost 0 bases to trimming and J lost 5 bases, with 6 bases between them. CDR1 and CDR2 (germline): SGHAT, FQNNGV. The CDR3 extends over 13 amino acids.